These T cell receptor beta chains were read from a single sample in a study of early T cells in non-severe SARS-CoV-2 infection. TCRdb processed the 5' RACE reads anew with MiXCR; each CDR3 protein has one entry. The table includes tens of thousands of distinct CDR3 sequences, 4% to 5.5% detected once. The sample taken for sequencing was whole blood. The source of these receptors is an adult who was a healthcare worker with PCR-confirmed SARS-CoV-2 infection or an uninfected control (not recorded which). CDR3s include the opening cysteine and the closing phenylalanine or tryptophan. D genes are given only for firm matches. The size of a clone is reported for some rows only, either as once, few or many, or as a class for expanded clones.

>many|TRBD2|TRBV27|TRBJ2-1
CASSTSGRAASYNEQFF
TGTGCCAGCAGCACTAGCGGGAGGGCCGCTTCCTACAATGAGCAGTTCTTC
>many|TRBD2|TRBV11-3|TRBJ2-1
CASSLGLAGYNEQFF
TGTGCCAGCAGCCTGGGGCTAGCGGGTTACAATGAGCAGTTCTTC
>many|TRBD1|TRBV18|TRBJ1-1
CASSPEGAFSEAFF
TGTGCCAGCTCACCAGAGGGGGCGTTTTCTGAAGCTTTCTTT
>many|TRBD2|TRBV9|TRBJ2-7
CASSVAPSGYEQYF
TGTGCCAGCAGCGTAGCTCCTAGCGGATACGAGCAGTACTTC
>many|TRBD1|TRBV9|TRBJ2-1
CASSFGTGGTLNEQFF
TGTGCCAGCAGCTTTGGGACAGGGGGCACACTCAATGAGCAGTTCTTC
>-|TRBD1|TRBV15|TRBJ2-7
CATSRDQRQGFREQYF
TGTGCCACCAGCAGAGATCAGAGACAGGGCTTTCGCGAGCAGTACTTC
>many|-|TRBV7-2|TRBJ2-3
CASSLVASTDTQYF
TGTGCCAGCAGCTTAGTTGCTAGCACAGATACGCAGTATTTT
>many|TRBD1|TRBV28|TRBJ1-5
CASSTRQGLAQPQHF
TGTGCCAGCAGTACGAGACAGGGCCTGGCACAGCCCCAGCATTTT
>few|-|TRBV20-1|TRBJ1-4
CSARDLAGPTNEKLFF
TGCAGTGCTAGAGATTTGGCAGGACCCACTAATGAAAAACTGTTTTTT
>many|-|TRBV6-6|TRBJ1-3
CASSKDRESSGNTIYF
TGTGCCAGCAGTAAAGACCGCGAGAGCTCTGGAAACACCATATATTTT
>many|-|TRBV20-1|TRBJ2-1
CSARDRVGAYNEQFF
TGCAGTGCTAGAGATCGAGTGGGGGCCTACAATGAGCAGTTCTTC
>many|-|TRBV28|TRBJ1-1
CASSRNTEAFF
TGTGCCAGCAGCAGAAACACTGAAGCTTTCTTT
>many|-|TRBV20-1|TRBJ2-7
CSARGGPGESYEQYF
TGCAGTGCCCGAGGGGGGCCGGGAGAGTCCTACGAGCAGTACTTC
>many|TRBD2|TRBV24-1|TRBJ2-7
CATSGGSYEQYF
TGTGCCACCAGTGGCGGGAGCTACGAGCAGTACTTC
>many|-|TRBV20-1|TRBJ1-5
CSANPSELPNQPQHF
TGCAGTGCTAACCCATCGGAGCTACCCAATCAGCCCCAGCATTTT
>many|TRBD1|TRBV14|TRBJ2-7
CASSRGPTGTGAYEQYF
TGTGCCAGCAGCCGAGGACCAACCGGGACAGGGGCCTACGAGCAGTACTTC